This is a list of T cell receptor beta chains from one sample in a study of T cell responses to AZD1222 COVID-19 vaccine. Some clones are missing from TCRdb's copy, which holds only in-frame ones; the method was immunoSEQ multiplex PCR. The sample consists of approximately 130,000 clones, about 88% of them appearing once. Specimen: peripheral blood, collected 28 days after the second AZD1222 dose. The source is an adult who received the AZD1222 COVID-19 vaccine. The CDR3 runs from the conserved cysteine through the conserved F or W. The order of the fields is D gene, CDR3 length, clone size, V gene, J gene, CDR3 DNA, CDR3 protein. The D gene is left open where the match is weak. Size tells how often a clone was seen (once, few, many) or the class of an expanded clone, and some rows leave it out.

D: TRBD2; length: 12; size: .; V: TRBV29-1; J: TRBJ2-1; DNA: TGCAGCGCTCGGACTAGCGGCCATGAGCAGTTCTTC; CDR3: CSARTSGHEQFF
D: .; length: 14; size: .; V: TRBV19; J: TRBJ1-5; DNA: TGTGCCAGTAGTATAGAAAGCGTGGGTCAGCCCCAGCATTTT; CDR3: CASSIESVGQPQHF
D: .; length: 13; size: .; V: TRBV20-1; J: TRBJ2-5; DNA: TGCAGTGCTAGTTTTGCGGGACGAGAGACCCAGTACTTC; CDR3: CSASFAGRETQYF
D: TRBD1; length: 13; size: .; V: TRBV18; J: TRBJ1-1; DNA: TGTGCCAGCTCACTTGGGACAGGGGTTGAAGCTTTCTTT; CDR3: CASSLGTGVEAFF
D: TRBD1; length: 14; size: .; V: TRBV18; J: TRBJ2-7; DNA: TGTGCCAGCTCAGAAAGACAGGGTTCCTACGAGCAGTACTTC; CDR3: CASSERQGSYEQYF
D: .; length: 13; size: .; V: TRBV11-2; J: TRBJ2-1; DNA: TGTGCCAGCAGCTTAGATTTGGTCAATGAGCAGTTCTTC; CDR3: CASSLDLVNEQFF
D: TRBD1; length: 15; size: .; V: TRBV2; J: TRBJ1-2; DNA: TGTGCCAGCAGTCCCACTTCCGGGACAGGGATCGGCTACACCTTC; CDR3: CASSPTSGTGIGYTF
D: .; length: 15; size: .; V: TRBV3-1/TRBV3-2; J: TRBJ2-5; DNA: TGTGCCAGCAGCCAAGATTCACAGGGTCGAGAGACCCAGTACTTC; CDR3: CASSQDSQGRETQYF
D: .; length: 14; size: .; V: TRBV27; J: TRBJ1-5; DNA: TGTGCCAGCAGTTTTGGGGTGAGCAATCAGCCCCAGCATTTT; CDR3: CASSFGVSNQPQHF
D: TRBD1; length: 15; size: .; V: TRBV12-5; J: TRBJ1-5; DNA: TGTGCTAGTGGGATTCAGGGGGGAAGCAATCAGCCCCAGCATTTT; CDR3: CASGIQGGSNQPQHF
D: .; length: 17; size: .; V: TRBV18; J: TRBJ1-6; DNA: TGTGCCAGCTCACCGGCCGGGGGCCTTCAGGCTAATTCACCCCTCCACTTT; CDR3: CASSPAGGLQANSPLHF
D: .; length: 13; size: .; V: TRBV4-1; J: TRBJ1-1; DNA: TGCGCCAGCAGCTCTAGGGAATCCACTGAAGCTTTCTTT; CDR3: CASSSRESTEAFF
D: .; length: 13; size: .; V: TRBV29-1; J: TRBJ1-1; DNA: TGCAGCGCCCTTGGATGGGTGAACACTGAAGCTTTCTTT; CDR3: CSALGWVNTEAFF
D: TRBD1; length: 14; size: .; V: TRBV5-1; J: TRBJ2-7; DNA: TGCGCCAGCAGCTTCGGGACAGGGACCGCCGAGCAGTACTTC; CDR3: CASSFGTGTAEQYF
D: .; length: 12; size: .; V: TRBV5-4; J: TRBJ2-2; DNA: TGTGCCAGCAGTTTAAACACCGGGGAGCTGTTTTTT; CDR3: CASSLNTGELFF
D: TRBD1; length: 15; size: .; V: TRBV7-8; J: TRBJ1-5; DNA: TGTGCCAGCAGCCGGGACAGCTATAGCAATCAGCCCCAGCATTTT; CDR3: CASSRDSYSNQPQHF
D: .; length: 13; size: .; V: TRBV6-5; J: TRBJ1-1; DNA: TGTGCCACGAAAACAGGGTTGAACACTGAAGCTTTCTTT; CDR3: CATKTGLNTEAFF
D: TRBD2; length: 17; size: .; V: TRBV3-1/TRBV3-2; J: TRBJ2-5; DNA: TGTGCCAGCAGCCAAGACAAACTAGCGGGGGGAGGAGAGACCCAGTACTTC; CDR3: CASSQDKLAGGGETQYF
D: TRBD1; length: 16; size: once; V: TRBV6-2/TRBV6-3; J: TRBJ1-2; DNA: TGTGCCAGCAGCTTGATTGGGACAGACGCTAACTATGGCTACACCTTC; CDR3: CASSLIGTDANYGYTF
D: .; length: 13; size: .; V: TRBV6-5; J: TRBJ1-4; DNA: TGTGCCAGCAGGGGGGGAGTTAATGAAAAACTGTTTTTT; CDR3: CASRGGVNEKLFF
D: .; length: 11; size: .; V: TRBV19; J: TRBJ1-5; DNA: TGTGCCAGTAGTTCCAATCAGCCCCAGCATTTT; CDR3: CASSSNQPQHF
D: .; length: 13; size: .; V: TRBV12-3/TRBV12-4; J: TRBJ1-2; DNA: TGTGCCAGCAGTTTACGGGACCTATCGGGCTACACCTTC; CDR3: CASSLRDLSGYTF
D: .; length: 12; size: few; V: TRBV25-1; J: TRBJ1-3; DNA: TGTGCCAGCAGAGGTTCTGGAAACACCATATATTTT; CDR3: CASRGSGNTIYF
D: TRBD2; length: 12; size: .; V: TRBV29-1; J: TRBJ2-5; DNA: TGCAGCTTCCTTGGGGGGGTTGAGACCCAGTACTTC; CDR3: CSFLGGVETQYF
D: .; length: 16; size: .; V: TRBV7-2; J: TRBJ1-6; DNA: TGTGCCAGCAGCTCAGACTGGGGCTCCTATAATTCACCCCTCCACTTT; CDR3: CASSSDWGSYNSPLHF
D: TRBD1; length: 15; size: .; V: TRBV4-1; J: TRBJ1-2; DNA: TGCGCCAGCAGCCTGACCGCGGGGGACAGCTATGGCTACACCTTC; CDR3: CASSLTAGDSYGYTF
D: TRBD2; length: 15; size: .; V: TRBV5-1; J: TRBJ2-1; DNA: TGCGCCAGCAGCACCGGACTAGCGGGAGGGTATGAGCAGTTCTTC; CDR3: CASSTGLAGGYEQFF
D: TRBD1; length: 15; size: .; V: TRBV4-3; J: TRBJ1-4; DNA: TGCGCCAGCAGCCAAGAGACAGGGGGTAATGAAAAACTGTTTTTT; CDR3: CASSQETGGNEKLFF
D: .; length: 15; size: .; V: TRBV5-1; J: TRBJ1-2; DNA: TGCGCCAGCAGCTTGGATTACTTCGCAGGTTGGGGCTACACCTTC; CDR3: CASSLDYFAGWGYTF